Listed below are T cell receptor beta chains from one sample, sequenced in a study of blood T cells in healthy people across ages. TCRdb ran MiXCR on the 5' RACE reads and lists one entry per CDR3 protein. Of under 2 million distinct CDR3 sequences listed, about 31% are singletons. Sample: blood. All receptors derive from a woman aged 30 to 39 in good health. Each CDR3 is given with its conserved first and last residue. Fields, in order: D gene, J gene, clone size, V gene, CDR3 DNA, CDR3 protein. The D gene is left open where the match is weak. Clone size is shown for a subset of rows, as once, few, many or a class of expanded clone.

D gene: -
J gene: TRBJ1-2
clone size: few
V gene: TRBV20-1
CDR3 DNA: TGCAGTGCTAGAGATCTCGAAGTCTTTGGCTACACCTTC
CDR3 protein: CSARDLEVFGYTF

D gene: TRBD2
J gene: TRBJ2-2
clone size: few
V gene: TRBV20-1
CDR3 DNA: TGCAGTGCTAGTTCTGGGACTAGCGGGAGAGGCACCGGGGAGCTGTTTTTT
CDR3 protein: CSASSGTSGRGTGELFF

D gene: -
J gene: TRBJ1-2
clone size: few
V gene: TRBV3-1
CDR3 DNA: TGTGCCAGCAGGGGGGGATTTGGACAGCTCGATGGCTACACCTTC
CDR3 protein: CASRGGFGQLDGYTF

D gene: -
J gene: TRBJ2-6
clone size: -
V gene: TRBV5-1
CDR3 DNA: TGCGCCAGCAGCTTGACGGGCAGCTCTGGGGCCAACGTCCCGACTTTC
CDR3 protein: CASSLTGSSGANVPTF

D gene: -
J gene: TRBJ2-5
clone size: -
V gene: TRBV6-2/TRBV6-3
CDR3 DNA: TGTGCCAGCAGACTTAGGTCAATCCTGGGCCAAGGGACCCAGTACTTC
CDR3 protein: CASRLRSILGQGTQYF

D gene: TRBD1
J gene: TRBJ1-1
clone size: -
V gene: TRBV7-9
CDR3 DNA: TGTGCCAGCAGCCCTAACCGAGGGGGCGGAACTGAAGCTTTCTTT
CDR3 protein: CASSPNRGGGTEAFF

D gene: TRBD1
J gene: TRBJ1-5
clone size: few
V gene: TRBV3-1
CDR3 DNA: TGTGCCAGCAGCCCCTCCGACAGGGGTGGTCAGCCCCAGCATTTT
CDR3 protein: CASSPSDRGGQPQHF

D gene: -
J gene: TRBJ2-5
clone size: few
V gene: TRBV28
CDR3 DNA: TGTGCCAGCAGTTCCGCCGGGGGCGAGCAAGAGACCCAGTACTTC
CDR3 protein: CASSSAGGEQETQYF

D gene: -
J gene: TRBJ1-2
clone size: -
V gene: TRBV5-8
CDR3 DNA: TGTGCCAGCAGCTTGGCTGGGGTCCTGTCTATGGGCTACACCTTC
CDR3 protein: CASSLAGVLSMGYTF

D gene: -
J gene: TRBJ2-5
clone size: few
V gene: TRBV3-1
CDR3 DNA: TGTGCCAGCAGCTCCATCGTGGAGACCCAGTACTTC
CDR3 protein: CASSSIVETQYF

D gene: TRBD2
J gene: TRBJ2-5
clone size: few
V gene: TRBV6-5
CDR3 DNA: TGTGCCAGCAGTTACTCGGGTAGCGGGGGAACTTTGGGGACCCAGTACTTC
CDR3 protein: CASSYSGSGGTLGTQYF

D gene: -
J gene: TRBJ2-7
clone size: once
V gene: TRBV14
CDR3 DNA: TGTGCCTGGGAGGGGGGGGATTTCTACGAGCAGTACTTC
CDR3 protein: CAWEGGDFYEQYF

D gene: TRBD2
J gene: TRBJ2-3
clone size: -
V gene: TRBV12-3/TRBV12-4
CDR3 DNA: TGTACCAGCAGTTTCTTCCCTAGCGGGGGGCCCGGGGATACGCAGTATTTT
CDR3 protein: CTSSFFPSGGPGDTQYF

D gene: -
J gene: TRBJ1-2
clone size: -
V gene: TRBV6-5
CDR3 DNA: TGTGCCAGCAGCGAAGGGGGGGGTGCCACAAGCTACACCTTC
CDR3 protein: CASSEGGGATSYTF

D gene: TRBD2
J gene: TRBJ2-3
clone size: -
V gene: TRBV24-1
CDR3 DNA: TGTGCCACCAGCCCGGGGGGGCTGATAGATACGCAGTATTTT
CDR3 protein: CATSPGGLIDTQYF

D gene: -
J gene: TRBJ2-5
clone size: once
V gene: TRBV9
CDR3 DNA: TGTGCCAGCAGCGTAGGACCGTCCAATGAGCAGTACTTC
CDR3 protein: CASSVGPSNEQYF